A single sample gave rise to the 2 T cell receptor beta chains below, sequenced in a study of cytomegalovirus exposure and HLA in healthy donors. The PCR ran on 60 Vbeta and 13 Jbeta primers. TCRdb's copy holds only in-frame clones and misses some; the assay was immunoSEQ multiplex PCR. This table holds around 150,000 clones. The sample was PBMCs. The receptor source for this set is a man aged 35 to 55 in good health and CMV-seronegative.

The chain is built from TRBV2 and TRBJ2-1; D call uncertain. V was shortened by 5 bases and J by 15 bases, with 14 bases between the two germline ends. CDR3 length equals 11 residues. Germline lookup yields CDR1 SNHLY and CDR2 FYNNEI. The CDR3 loop is CASSKGLDSFF. Written as DNA, the CDR3 is TGTGCCAGCAGTAAAGGGCTAGATTCGTTCTTC.

The rearrangement uses TRBV7-9 and TRBJ2-6; the D gene is possibly TRBD2 (5 bases). This CDR3 spans 16 amino acids. V was pared by 3 bases and J by 4 bases, with 13 bases between. The germline V gene encodes CDR1 SEHNR and CDR2 FQNEAQ (reference sequence). The CDR3 sequence: CASSFSGSGGANVLTF. Written as DNA, the CDR3 is TGTGCCAGCAGCTTTTCAGGTTCGGGAGGGGCCAACGTCCTGACTTTC.